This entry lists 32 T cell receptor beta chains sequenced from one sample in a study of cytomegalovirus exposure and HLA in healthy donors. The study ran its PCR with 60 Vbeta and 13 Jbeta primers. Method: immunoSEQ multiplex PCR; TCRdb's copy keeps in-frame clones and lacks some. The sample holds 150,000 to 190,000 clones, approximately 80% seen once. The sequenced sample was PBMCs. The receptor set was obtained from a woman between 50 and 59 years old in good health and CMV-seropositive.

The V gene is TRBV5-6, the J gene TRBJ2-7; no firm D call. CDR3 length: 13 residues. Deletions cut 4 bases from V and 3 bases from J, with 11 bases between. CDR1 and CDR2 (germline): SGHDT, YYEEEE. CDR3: CASSKDQIYEQYF. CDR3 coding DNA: TGTGCCAGCAGCAAAGATCAGATCTACGAGCAGTACTTC.

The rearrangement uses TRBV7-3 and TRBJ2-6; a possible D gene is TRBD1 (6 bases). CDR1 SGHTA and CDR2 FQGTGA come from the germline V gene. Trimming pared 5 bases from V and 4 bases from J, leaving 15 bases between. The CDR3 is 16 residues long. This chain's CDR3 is CASSISPGAGANVLTF. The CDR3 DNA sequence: TGTGCCAGCAGCATATCTCCAGGGGCCGGGGCCAACGTCCTGACTTTC.

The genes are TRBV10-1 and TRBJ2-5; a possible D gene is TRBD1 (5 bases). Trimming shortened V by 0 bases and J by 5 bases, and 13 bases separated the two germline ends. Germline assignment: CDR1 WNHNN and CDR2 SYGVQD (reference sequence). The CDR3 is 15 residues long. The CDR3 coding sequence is TGCGCCAGCAGTGAGTCAAGTGGTCAGGGCGAGACCCAGTACTTC. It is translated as CASSESSGQGETQYF.

DNA for the CDR3: TGCGCCAGCAGTGAAGGGACTAGCGTTGGTACCGGGGAGCTGTTTTTT. This encodes CASSEGTSVGTGELFF. V and J are TRBV10-1 and TRBJ2-2; 10 nucleotides line up with TRBD2. The CDR3 length is 16 residues. Germline CDR1 and CDR2: WNHNN and SYGVQD (reference sequence). V lost 3 bases to trimming and J lost 5 bases; unmatched junction nucleotides: 6.

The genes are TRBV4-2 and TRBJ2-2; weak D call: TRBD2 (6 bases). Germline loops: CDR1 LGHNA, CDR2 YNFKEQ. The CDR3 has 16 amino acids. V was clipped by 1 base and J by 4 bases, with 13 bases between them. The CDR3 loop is CASSQVSGVGTGELFF. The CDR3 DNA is TGTGCCAGCAGCCAAGTATCGGGGGTCGGCACCGGGGAGCTGTTTTTT.

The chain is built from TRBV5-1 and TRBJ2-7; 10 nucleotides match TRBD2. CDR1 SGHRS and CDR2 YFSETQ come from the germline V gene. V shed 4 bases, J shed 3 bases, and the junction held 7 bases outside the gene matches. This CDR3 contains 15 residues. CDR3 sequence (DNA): TGCGCCAGCAGCACGACTAGCGGGCGTAACTACGAGCAGTACTTC. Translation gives CASSTTSGRNYEQYF.

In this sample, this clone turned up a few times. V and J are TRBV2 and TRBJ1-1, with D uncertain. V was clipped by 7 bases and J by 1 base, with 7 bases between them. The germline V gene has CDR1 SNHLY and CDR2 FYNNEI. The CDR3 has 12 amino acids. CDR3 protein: CASKEGNTEAFF. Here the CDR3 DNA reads TGTGCCAGCAAAGAGGGGAACACTGAAGCTTTCTTT.

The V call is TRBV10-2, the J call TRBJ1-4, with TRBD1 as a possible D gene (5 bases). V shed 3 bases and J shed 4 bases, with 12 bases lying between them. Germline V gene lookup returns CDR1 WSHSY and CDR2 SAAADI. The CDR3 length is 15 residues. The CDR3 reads CASSDGGKGNEKLFF. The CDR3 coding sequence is TGCGCCAGCAGTGACGGGGGGAAGGGTAATGAAAAACTGTTTTTT.

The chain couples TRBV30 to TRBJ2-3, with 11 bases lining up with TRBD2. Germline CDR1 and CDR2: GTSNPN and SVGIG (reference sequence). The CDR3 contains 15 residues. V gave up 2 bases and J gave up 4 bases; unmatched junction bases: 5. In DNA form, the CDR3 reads TGTGCCTGGAGTAGCGGTAGCGGGGGGGCAGATACGCAGTATTTT. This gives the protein CAWSSGSGGADTQYF.

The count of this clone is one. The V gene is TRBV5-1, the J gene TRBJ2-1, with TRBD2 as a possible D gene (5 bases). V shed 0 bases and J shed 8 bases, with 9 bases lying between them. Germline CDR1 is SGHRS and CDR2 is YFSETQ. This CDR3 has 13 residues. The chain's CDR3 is CASSLAQDYEQFF. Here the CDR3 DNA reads TGCGCCAGCAGCTTGGCCCAGGACTATGAGCAGTTCTTC. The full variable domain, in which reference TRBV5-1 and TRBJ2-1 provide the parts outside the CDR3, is KAGVTQTPRYLIKTRGQQVTLSCSPISGHRSVSWYQQTPGQGLQFLFEYFSETQRNKGNFPGRFSGRQFSNSRSEMNVSTLELGDSALYLCASSLAQDYEQFFGPGTRLTVL.

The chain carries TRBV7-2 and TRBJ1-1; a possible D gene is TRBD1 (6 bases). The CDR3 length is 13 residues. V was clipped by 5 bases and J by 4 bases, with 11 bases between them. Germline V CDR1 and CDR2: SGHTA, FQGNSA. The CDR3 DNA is TGTGCCAGCAGCCTGGGGGCCCTCACTGAAGCTTTCTTT. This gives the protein CASSLGALTEAFF.

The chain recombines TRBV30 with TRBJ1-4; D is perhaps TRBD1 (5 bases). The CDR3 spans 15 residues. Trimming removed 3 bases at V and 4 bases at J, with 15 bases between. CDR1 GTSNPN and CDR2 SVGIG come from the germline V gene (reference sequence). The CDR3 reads CAWSPEGLINEKLFF. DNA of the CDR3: TGTGCCTGGAGCCCTGAGGGACTGATTAATGAAAAACTGTTTTTT.

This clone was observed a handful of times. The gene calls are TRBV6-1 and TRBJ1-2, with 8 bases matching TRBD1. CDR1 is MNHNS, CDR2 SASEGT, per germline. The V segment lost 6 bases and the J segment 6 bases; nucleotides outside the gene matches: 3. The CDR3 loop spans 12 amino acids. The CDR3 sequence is CASRDRVDGYTF. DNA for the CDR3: TGTGCCAGCAGGGACAGGGTGGATGGCTACACCTTC.

In nucleotides, the CDR3 is TGTGCCAGCAGCCCGCGGGGGGGGAATTCACCCCTCCACTTT. Encoded protein: CASSPRGGNSPLHF. This chain joins TRBV11-2 and TRBJ1-6; TRBD1 might be the D (5 bases). V lost 5 bases and J 7 bases, leaving 12 bases between the germline ends. Germline values: CDR1 SGHAT, CDR2 FQNNGV. The CDR3 is made up of 14 amino acids.

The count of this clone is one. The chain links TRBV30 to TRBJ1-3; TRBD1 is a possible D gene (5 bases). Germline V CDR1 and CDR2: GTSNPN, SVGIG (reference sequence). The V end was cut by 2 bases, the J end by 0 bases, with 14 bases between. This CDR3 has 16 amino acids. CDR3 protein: CAWSSSGGFSGNTIYF. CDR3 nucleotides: TGTGCCTGGAGTTCTTCGGGGGGGTTCTCTGGAAACACCATATATTTT.

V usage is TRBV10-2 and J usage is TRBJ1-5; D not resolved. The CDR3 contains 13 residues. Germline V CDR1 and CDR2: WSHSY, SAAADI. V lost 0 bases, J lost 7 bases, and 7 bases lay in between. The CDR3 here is CASSESRAQPQHF. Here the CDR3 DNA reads TGCGCCAGCAGTGAGTCGAGGGCACAGCCCCAGCATTTT.

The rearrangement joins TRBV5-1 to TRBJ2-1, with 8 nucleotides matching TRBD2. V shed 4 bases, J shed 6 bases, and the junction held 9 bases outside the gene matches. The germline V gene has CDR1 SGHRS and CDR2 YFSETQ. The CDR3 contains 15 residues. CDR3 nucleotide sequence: TGCGCCAGCAGCCCGGGGGGGGCCGGCTCCAATGAGCAGTTCTTC. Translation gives CASSPGGAGSNEQFF.

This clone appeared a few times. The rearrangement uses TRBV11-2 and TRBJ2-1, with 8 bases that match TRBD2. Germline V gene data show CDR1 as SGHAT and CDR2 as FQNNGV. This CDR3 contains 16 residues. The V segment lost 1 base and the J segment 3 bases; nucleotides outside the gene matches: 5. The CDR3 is CASSLVRGTSYNEQFF. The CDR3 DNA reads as TGTGCCAGCAGCTTAGTTCGCGGGACTAGCTACAATGAGCAGTTCTTC.

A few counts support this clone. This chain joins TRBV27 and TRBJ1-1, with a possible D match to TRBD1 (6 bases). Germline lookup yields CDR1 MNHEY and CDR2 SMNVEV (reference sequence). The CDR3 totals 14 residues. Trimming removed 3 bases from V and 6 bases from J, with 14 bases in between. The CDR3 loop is CASSFSLTGSEAFF. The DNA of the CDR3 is TGTGCCAGCAGTTTCTCGCTGACAGGTTCTGAAGCTTTCTTT.

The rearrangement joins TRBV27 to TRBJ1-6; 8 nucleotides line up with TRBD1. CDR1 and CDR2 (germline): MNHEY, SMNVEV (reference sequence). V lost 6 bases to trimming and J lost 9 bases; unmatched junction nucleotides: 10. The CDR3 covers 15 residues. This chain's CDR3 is CASSPTGGITSPLHF. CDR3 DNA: TGTGCCAGCAGCCCTACAGGGGGGATAACTTCACCCCTCCACTTT.

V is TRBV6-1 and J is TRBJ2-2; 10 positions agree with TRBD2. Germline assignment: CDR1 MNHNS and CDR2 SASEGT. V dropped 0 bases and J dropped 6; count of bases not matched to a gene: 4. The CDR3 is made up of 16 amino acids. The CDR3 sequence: CASSEAVAGGSGELFF. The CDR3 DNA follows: TGTGCCAGCAGTGAAGCCGTAGCGGGGGGCTCCGGGGAGCTGTTTTTT.

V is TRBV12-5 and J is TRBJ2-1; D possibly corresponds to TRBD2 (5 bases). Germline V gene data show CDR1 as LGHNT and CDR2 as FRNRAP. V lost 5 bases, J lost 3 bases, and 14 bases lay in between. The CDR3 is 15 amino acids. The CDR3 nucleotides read TGTGCTAGTGGTCGAGGGCCCATCAACTACAATGAGCAGTTCTTC. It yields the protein CASGRGPINYNEQFF.

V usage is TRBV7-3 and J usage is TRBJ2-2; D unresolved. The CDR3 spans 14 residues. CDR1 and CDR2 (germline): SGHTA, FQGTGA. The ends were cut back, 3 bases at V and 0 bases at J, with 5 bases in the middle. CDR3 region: CASSFGPNTGELFF. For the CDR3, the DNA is TGTGCCAGCAGCTTCGGTCCGAACACCGGGGAGCTGTTTTTT.

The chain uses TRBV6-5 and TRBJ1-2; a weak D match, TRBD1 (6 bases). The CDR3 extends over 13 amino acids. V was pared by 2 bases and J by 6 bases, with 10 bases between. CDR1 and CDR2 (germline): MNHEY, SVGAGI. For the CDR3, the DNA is TGTGCCAGCAGTTACCGGGACACAGATGGCTACACCTTC. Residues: CASSYRDTDGYTF.

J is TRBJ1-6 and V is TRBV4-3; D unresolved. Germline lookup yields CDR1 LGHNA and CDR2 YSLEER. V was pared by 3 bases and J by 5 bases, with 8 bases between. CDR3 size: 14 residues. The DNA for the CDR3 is TGCGCCAGCAGCCAGGACTCTAATAATTCACCCCTCCACTTT. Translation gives CASSQDSNNSPLHF.

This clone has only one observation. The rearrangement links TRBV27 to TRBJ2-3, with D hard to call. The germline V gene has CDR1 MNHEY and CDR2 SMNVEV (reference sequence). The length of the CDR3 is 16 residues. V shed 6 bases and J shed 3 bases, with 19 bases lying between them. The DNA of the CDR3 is TGTGCCAGCAGCGCTCAGAGTAGCCGAATTACAGATACGCAGTATTTT. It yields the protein CASSAQSSRITDTQYF.

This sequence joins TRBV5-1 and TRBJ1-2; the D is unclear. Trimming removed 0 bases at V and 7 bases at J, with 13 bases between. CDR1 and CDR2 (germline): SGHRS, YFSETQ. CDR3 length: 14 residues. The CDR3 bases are TGCGCCAGCAGCTTGGCCGGTAGGGAGTTTGGCTACACCTTC. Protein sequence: CASSLAGREFGYTF.

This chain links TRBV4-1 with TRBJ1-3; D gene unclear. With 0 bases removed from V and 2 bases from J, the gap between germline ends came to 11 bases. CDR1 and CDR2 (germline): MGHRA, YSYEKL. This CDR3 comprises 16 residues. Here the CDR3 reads CASSQEREGTGNTIYF. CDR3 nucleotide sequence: TGCGCCAGCAGCCAAGAGAGGGAGGGAACTGGAAACACCATATATTTT.

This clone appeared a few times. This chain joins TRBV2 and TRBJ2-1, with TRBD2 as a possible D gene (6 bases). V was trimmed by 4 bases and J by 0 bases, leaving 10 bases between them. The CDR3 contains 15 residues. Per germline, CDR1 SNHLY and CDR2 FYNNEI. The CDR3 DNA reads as TGTGCCAGCAGTGTTCGGGGGAGCTCCTACAATGAGCAGTTCTTC. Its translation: CASSVRGSSYNEQFF. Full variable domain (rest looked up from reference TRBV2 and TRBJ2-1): EPEVTQTPSHQVTQMGQEVILRCVPISNHLYFYWYRQILGQKVEFLVSFYNNEISEKSEIFDDQFSVERPDGSNFTLKIRSTKLEDSAMYFCASSVRGSSYNEQFFGPGTRLTVL.

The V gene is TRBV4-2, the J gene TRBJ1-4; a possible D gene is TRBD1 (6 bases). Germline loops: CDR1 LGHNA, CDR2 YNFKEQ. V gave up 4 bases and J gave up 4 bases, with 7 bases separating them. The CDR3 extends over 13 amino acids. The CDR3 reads CASSPQGNEKLFF. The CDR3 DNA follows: TGTGCCAGCAGCCCACAGGGTAATGAAAAACTGTTTTTT.

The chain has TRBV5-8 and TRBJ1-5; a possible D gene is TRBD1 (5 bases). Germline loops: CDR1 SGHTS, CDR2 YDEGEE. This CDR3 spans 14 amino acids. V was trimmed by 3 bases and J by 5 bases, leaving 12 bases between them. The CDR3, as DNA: TGTGCCAGCAGCTACAGACAGTCCGATCAGCCCCAGCATTTT. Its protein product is CASSYRQSDQPQHF.

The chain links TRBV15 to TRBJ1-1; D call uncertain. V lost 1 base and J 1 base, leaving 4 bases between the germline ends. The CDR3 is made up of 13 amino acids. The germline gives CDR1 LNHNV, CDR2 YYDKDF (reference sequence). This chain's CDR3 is CATSRAQNTEAFF. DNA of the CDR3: TGTGCCACCAGCAGAGCACAGAACACTGAAGCTTTCTTT. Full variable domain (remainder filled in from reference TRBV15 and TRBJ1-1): DAMVIQNPRYQVTQFGKPVTLSCSQTLNHNVMYWYQQKSSQAPKLLFHYYDKDFNNEADTPDNFQSRRPNTSFCFLDIRSPGLGDTAMYLCATSRAQNTEAFFGQGTRLTVV.